The 8 T cell receptor beta chains in this list originate from one sample, sequenced in a study of monozygotic twins with inflammatory bowel disease. TCRdb reprocessed the 5' RACE reads, keeping one entry per CDR3 protein, no DNA. In total, the table holds more than 100,000 distinct CDR3 sequences. What was sequenced was blood. These receptors all come from a human donor with ulcerative colitis or Crohn's disease, or a healthy co-twin of an affected twin (not recorded which).

The rearrangement uses TRBV29-1 and TRBJ2-2; with no DNA, the TCRdb D assignment of TRBD2 cannot be verified. The length of the CDR3 is 14 residues. CDR1 SQVTM and CDR2 ANQGSEA come from the germline V gene. CDR3 in amino acids: CSVVSGPYTGELFF.

CDR3 residues: CASSLVMEFLSPLHF. The rearrangement joins TRBV11-2 to TRBJ1-6. This CDR3 is 15 amino acids long. Germline V gives CDR1 SGHAT, CDR2 FQNNGV. Based on the CDR3 plus reference TRBV11-2 and TRBJ1-6, the full variable domain is EAGVAQSPRYKIIEKRQSVAFWCNPISGHATLYWYQQILGQGPKLLIQFQNNGVVDDSQLPKDRFSAERLKGVDSTLKIQPAKLEDSAVYLCASSLVMEFLSPLHFGNGTRLTVT.

The CDR3 loop reads CASSLEAGANVLTF. The chain combines TRBV5-4 with TRBJ2-6. Germline V CDR1 and CDR2: SGHNT, YYREEE (reference sequence). This CDR3 is built from 14 residues.

J is TRBJ2-3 and V is TRBV20-1; TCRdb names TRBD2, which stays unverified in the absence of DNA. Per germline, CDR1 DFQATT and CDR2 SNEGSKA (reference sequence). The CDR3 is 17 amino acids. The CDR3 region is CSASPGLAGASTDTQYF.

This sequence joins TRBV24-1 and TRBJ2-3; TCRdb designates TRBD2, a call that cannot be tested without DNA. The CDR3 has 14 amino acids. Germline V lookup: CDR1 KGHDR, CDR2 SFDVKD. The CDR3 reads CATSISGLTDTQYF.

The chain has TRBV15 and TRBJ2-1; TCRdb returns TRBD2, unconfirmable since there is no DNA. The germline V gene encodes CDR1 LNHNV and CDR2 YYDKDF (reference sequence). This CDR3 contains 17 residues. The CDR3 here is CATSPRTSGGAYNEQFF.

The chain couples TRBV18 to TRBJ2-1. CDR3 size: 12 residues. Germline CDR1 KGHSH, CDR2 LQKENI. The CDR3 region is CASSVGSYEQFF.

CDR3 protein: CASLLGGAGANVLTF. The chain combines TRBV5-8 with TRBJ2-6; checking the TCRdb D call of TRBD1 is not possible without DNA. The CDR3 covers 15 residues. Germline-derived CDR1 and CDR2 are SGHTS and YDEGEE. Full variable domain (outside the CDR3, taken from reference TRBV5-8 and TRBJ2-6): EAGVTQSPTHLIKTRGQQATLRCSPISGHTSVYWYQQALGLGLQFLLWYDEGEERNRGNFPPRFSGRQFPNYSSELNVNALELEDSALYLCASLLGGAGANVLTFGAGSRLTVL.